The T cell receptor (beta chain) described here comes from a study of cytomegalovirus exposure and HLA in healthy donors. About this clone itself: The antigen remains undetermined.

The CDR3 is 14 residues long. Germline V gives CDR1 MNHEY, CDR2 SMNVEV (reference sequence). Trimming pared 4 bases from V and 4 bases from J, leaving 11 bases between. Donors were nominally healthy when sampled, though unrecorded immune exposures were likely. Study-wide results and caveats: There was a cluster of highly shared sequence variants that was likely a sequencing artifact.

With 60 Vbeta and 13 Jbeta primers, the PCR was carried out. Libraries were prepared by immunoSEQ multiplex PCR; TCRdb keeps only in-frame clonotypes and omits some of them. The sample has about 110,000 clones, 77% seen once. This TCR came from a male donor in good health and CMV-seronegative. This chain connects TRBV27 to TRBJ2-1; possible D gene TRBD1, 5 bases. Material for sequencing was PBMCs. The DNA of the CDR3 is TGTGCCAGCAGTTGGCAGGGTCGGTACAATGAGCAGTTCTTC. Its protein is CASSWQGRYNEQFF.